Included here is one T cell receptor beta chain sequence, with context. Its binding antigen is unknown. No much larger clonotype is one base removed from it; base qualities were not supplied. Unmatched junction bases come to 5, with V trimmed by 3 bases and J by 2 bases. The CDR1 and CDR2 encoded by the germline V gene (reference sequence) are SGHNT and YYREEE. Reading from cysteine to phenylalanine, the CDR3 counts 16 amino acids. Only the CDR3 region is kept as DNA, spanning 48 bases read in frame from base 1. This record belongs to a study of T cell changes during pregnancy in multiple sclerosis (dated by TCRdb to the late 2010s). A note on the overall study: The study examined how the T cell repertoire changed over the course of pregnancy in women with multiple sclerosis.

Libraries were made using the immunoSEQ multiplex PCR assay. Here the immuneACCESS table is served through TCRdb, limited to in-frame sequences with V and J called. Missing clones are a known gap in these copies; in checked studies unresolved V genes cover under half, and the rest lacks a known reason. In this sample the table shows tens of thousands of clones, almost 95% of which occur a single time. The ten most abundant clones make up roughly 2.8% of the sample. Sequenced material: peripheral blood, taken in the third trimester of pregnancy. Rearrangement joined TRBV5-4 to TRBJ1-6, with TRBD1 identical over 7 junction bases. This TCR derives from a female donor in good health, enrolled as a control in a pregnancy study. The DNA sequence follows: TGTGCCAGCAGCTCTCAAGGGGGCGCCTATAATTCACCCCTCCACTTT. It codes for CASSSQGGAYNSPLHF.